The sequence of this TCR beta chain was determined in a study of cytomegalovirus exposure and HLA in healthy donors. Researchers ran the PCR with 60 Vbeta and 13 Jbeta primers. Sequencing used immunoSEQ multiplex PCR; TCRdb keeps in-frame clones, though not all of them. The table lists under 200,000 clones, under 85% of them singletons. The CDR3 runs 17 residues. The germline V gene encodes CDR1 SNHLY and CDR2 FYNNEI. V was clipped by 6 bases and J by 1 base; unmatched bases: 11. The sequencing input was PBMCs. The TCR was taken from a woman aged 18-30 years in good health and CMV-seropositive. J is TRBJ2-1 and V is TRBV2; TRBD1 matches at 8 bases. The CDR3 DNA follows: TGTGCCAGCAGGGTTAGACAGGGGTCCTTTTCCTACAATGAGCAGTTCTTC. This translates into CASRVRQGSFSYNEQFF.